The 8 T cell receptor beta chains reported below all come from one sample, sequenced in a study of spatial heterogeneity in lung cancer. Sample time point: blood at routine non-recurrence follow-up after resection. TCRdb reprocessed the 5' RACE reads via MiXCR and lists one record per CDR3 protein. The repertoire holds 35,000 to 55,000 distinct CDR3 sequences, 22% seen once, with 6.5% to 9% in the top ten. Material: PBMCs, obtained at follow-up. The receptors come from a female donor with early-stage non-small cell lung cancer.

Notes on this clonotype: Its ends do not fully match the called genes, so a read error is possible. The chain has TRBV13 and TRBJ2-2; 16 bases are a match to TRBD2. The germline V gene has CDR1 PRHDT and CDR2 FYEKMQ (reference sequence). The CDR3 runs 17 residues. In DNA form, the CDR3 reads TGTGTCAGCAGCGCCGGGACTAGCGGGAGGGCCACCGGGGAGCTGTTTTTT. The encoded protein is CVSSAGTSGRATGELFF.

V gene TRBV7-9 combines with J gene TRBJ2-5; 8 bases match TRBD1. J gave up 2 bases and V 4 bases, and 3 bases lay outside the gene matches. Germline V gives CDR1 SEHNR, CDR2 FQNEAQ (reference sequence). This CDR3 has 14 residues. CDR3 in DNA: TGTGCCAGCAGCTCGGACAGGGAGCAAGAGACCCAGTACTTC. Amino acid sequence: CASSSDREQETQYF.

The chain carries TRBV5-1 and TRBJ2-6; D call uncertain. The length of the CDR3 is 16 residues. Germline loops: CDR1 SGHRS, CDR2 YFSETQ. Trimming removed 4 bases from V and 2 bases from J, with 13 bases in between. CDR3 coding DNA: TGCGCCAGCAGCCCCTTTACGCAAGCTGGGGCCAACGTCCTGACTTTC. It codes for CASSPFTQAGANVLTF.

This clonotype was counted ten times or more. The V call is TRBV7-9, the J call TRBJ2-3; 11 nucleotides agree with TRBD2. The CDR3 has 18 amino acids. Germline trimming cut 3 bases from V and 2 bases from J; bases unmatched to any gene: 10. Germline CDR1 SEHNR, CDR2 FQNEAQ (reference sequence). CDR3 nucleotide sequence: TGTGCCAGCAGCTTCGCCGGACTAGCGGGCTTTTACACAGATACGCAGTATTTT. This sequence encodes CASSFAGLAGFYTDTQYF.

In this sample, this clonotype turned up a few times. The chain links TRBV2 to TRBJ1-2; D is perhaps TRBD1 (5 bases). V lost 2 bases and J 5 bases, leaving 9 bases between the germline ends. This CDR3 has 13 amino acids. CDR1 SNHLY and CDR2 FYNNEI come from the germline V gene. The CDR3 protein is CASSERQGYGYTF. As DNA, the CDR3 is TGTGCCAGCAGTGAACGGCAGGGATATGGCTACACCTTC.

This clonotype was counted ten times or more. The chain employs TRBV29-1 and TRBJ2-3; the D is unclear. Between the trimmed V and J ends, which lost 8 bases and 2 bases, there was a span of 8 bases. The CDR3 runs to 11 residues. Germline V gene lookup returns CDR1 SQVTM and CDR2 ANQGSEA. The CDR3 nucleotides are TGCAGCATCGACACCACAGATACGCAGTATTTT. Protein sequence: CSIDTTDTQYF.

This clonotype was recorded a few times. The chain recombines TRBV6-1 with TRBJ1-5; tentatively, D is TRBD1 (6 bases). Germline assignment: CDR1 MNHNS and CDR2 SASEGT. Trimming removed 8 bases at V and 5 bases at J, with 13 bases between. The CDR3 is 13 residues long. CDR3 nucleotides: TGTGCCAGCCGGGGACACGTAGATCAGCCCCAGCATTTT. Protein product: CASRGHVDQPQHF.

This clonotype was detected ten times or more. The chain carries TRBV2 and TRBJ1-1, with 7 bases matching TRBD1. From germline, CDR1 is SNHLY and CDR2 FYNNEI. The CDR3 sequence is 13 residues long. The trim removed 8 bases at V and 5 bases at J, leaving 8 bases unmatched. CDR3 nucleotide sequence: TGTGCCAGCGGATACAGGGGATGGACTGAAGCTTTCTTT. It specifies CASGYRGWTEAFF.